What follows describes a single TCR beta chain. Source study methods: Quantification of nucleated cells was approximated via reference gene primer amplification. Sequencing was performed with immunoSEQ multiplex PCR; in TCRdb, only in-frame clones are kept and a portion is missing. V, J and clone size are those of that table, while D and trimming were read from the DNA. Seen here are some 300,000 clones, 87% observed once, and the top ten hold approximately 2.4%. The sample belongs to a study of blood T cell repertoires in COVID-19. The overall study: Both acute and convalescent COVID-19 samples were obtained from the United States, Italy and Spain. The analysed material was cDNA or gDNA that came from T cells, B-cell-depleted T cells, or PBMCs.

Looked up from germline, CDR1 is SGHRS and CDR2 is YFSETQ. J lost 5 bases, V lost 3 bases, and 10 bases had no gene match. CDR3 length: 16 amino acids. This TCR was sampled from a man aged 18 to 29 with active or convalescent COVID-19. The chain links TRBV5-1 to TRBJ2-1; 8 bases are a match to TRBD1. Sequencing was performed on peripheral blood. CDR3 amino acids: CASSWGDRGGHNEQFF. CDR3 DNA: TGCGCCAGCAGCTGGGGCGACAGGGGTGGCCACAATGAGCAGTTCTTC.